This T cell receptor (beta chain) appears in the sequencing data of a study of cytomegalovirus exposure and HLA in healthy donors. PCR employed 60 Vbeta and 13 Jbeta primers. The method was immunoSEQ multiplex PCR; TCRdb's version includes in-frame clones alone and lacks a portion of them. Of 250,000 or so clones in the sample, about 80% are singletons; the top ten hold roughly 7.4%. Although they were nominally healthy when sampled, donors likely had unrecorded immune exposures. Per germline, CDR1 MNHNY and CDR2 SVGAGI (reference sequence). V shed 4 bases and J 2 bases; nucleotides not matched to a gene: 4. The CDR3 runs 15 residues.

The receptor was derived from a woman in her sixties in good health and CMV-seropositive. The J gene is TRBJ1-4, the V gene TRBV6-6; 7 bases fit TRBD1. Input material: PBMCs. Written as DNA, the CDR3 is TGTGCCAGCAGTTTCGGGACAGCTACTAATGAAAAACTGTTTTTT. Protein sequence: CASSFGTATNEKLFF.